This T cell receptor (beta chain) was sequenced for a study of blood T cell repertoires in COVID-19 (dated by TCRdb to between 2020 and 2021). Context from the whole study: Samples from collaborators originated in the United States, Italy and Spain and spanned both the acute and convalescent phases of COVID-19. Samples came from the ongoing ImmuneRACE study (first 160 participants) plus 1,254 subjects from 6 global collaborators. The prospective study material was composed of cDNA or gDNA derived from T cells, B-cell-depleted T cells, or PBMCs. Nearly every sample came with metadata listing a de-identified subject ID, COVID-19 status, age in years and sex. The repertoires were made available in a free public database intended to serve as a resource for research on the immune response to SARS-CoV-2. Subjects who had been exposed to COVID-19, were actively infected with it, or had recovered from it provided the deeply sampled blood TCRbeta repertoires that made up the dataset. Where HLA class I and class II types were available, the types were taken from metadata supplied by the sample provider, not from assay-based typing.

The study at large found these results: The amount of clinical and demographic metadata varied by source and participant and was provided uncurated.

Collaborating institutions collected whole blood in K2EDTA tubes following their own protocols. For TCRbeta analysis, collaborators shipped samples in one of three forms: frozen whole blood, isolated PBMCs, or DNA extracted from either of those sample types. Comments on this clone: This receptor's antigen is unknown. Within one base of it there is no much larger clone, and no base qualities were kept.

TCRbeta CDR3 regions were amplified from genomic DNA by means of the immunoSEQ Assay, a bias-controlled multiplex PCR. In the original analysis: Nucleated cell counts per sample were estimated from amplification of reference gene primers within the assay. To quantify the absolute abundance of each unique TCRbeta CDR3 rearrangement, sequence reads were collapsed and filtered. For each sample, productive Simpson clonality was calculated as the square root of Simpson's diversity index over productive rearrangements. Drawn from immuneACCESS, this table holds only the in-frame rearrangements with V and J called that TCRdb kept. Clones are partly lost; checked studies trace under half to an unresolved V gene and leave the rest unexplained. That table gives V, J and clone size, and the DNA gave D and trimming. The sample records about 75,000 clones, approximately 88% of which are singletons. The ten largest clones add up to around 6.7% of the sample.

The CDR3 numbers 14 residues from cysteine through phenylalanine. Just the 42-base CDR3 DNA is kept, in frame starting at base 1. In the germline V gene, CDR1 corresponds to KGHSH and CDR2 to LQKENI. The germline V end is reduced by 0 bases and the J end by 12 bases; junction bases left unmatched: 6. The material sequenced was peripheral blood. The chain is encoded by TRBV18 joined to TRBJ2-1; 9 central nucleotides agree with TRBD2. This TCR derives from a woman aged 50 to 60 with acute or convalescent COVID-19. The CDR3 amino acid sequence is: CASSPPLAGSGQFF. The nucleotide sequence reads as follows: TGTGCCAGCTCACCACCTCTAGCGGGGAGTGGGCAGTTCTTC.